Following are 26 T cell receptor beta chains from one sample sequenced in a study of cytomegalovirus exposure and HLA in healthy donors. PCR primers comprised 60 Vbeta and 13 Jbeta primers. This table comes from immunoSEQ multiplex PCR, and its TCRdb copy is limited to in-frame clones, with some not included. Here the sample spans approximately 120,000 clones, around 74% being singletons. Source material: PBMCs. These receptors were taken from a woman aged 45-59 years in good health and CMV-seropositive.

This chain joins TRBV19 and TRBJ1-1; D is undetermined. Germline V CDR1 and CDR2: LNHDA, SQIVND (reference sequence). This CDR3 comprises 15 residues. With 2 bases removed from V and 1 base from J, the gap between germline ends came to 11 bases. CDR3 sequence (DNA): TGTGCCAGTAGTATAAGTGCGAGGGCGAACACTGAAGCTTTCTTT. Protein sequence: CASSISARANTEAFF.

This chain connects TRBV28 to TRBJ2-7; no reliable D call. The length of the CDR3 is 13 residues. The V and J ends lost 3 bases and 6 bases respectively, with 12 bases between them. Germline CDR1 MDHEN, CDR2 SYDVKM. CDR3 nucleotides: TGTGCCAGCAGTTTGGCCCTGGTGGCCGAGCAGTACTTC. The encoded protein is CASSLALVAEQYF.

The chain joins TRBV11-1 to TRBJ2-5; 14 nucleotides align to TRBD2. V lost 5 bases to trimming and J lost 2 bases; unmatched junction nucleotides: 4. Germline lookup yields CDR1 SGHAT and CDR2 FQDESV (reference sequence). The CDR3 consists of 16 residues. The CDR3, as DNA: TGTGCCAGCAGCCACGGGACTAGCGGGGGTCAAGAGACCCAGTACTTC. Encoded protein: CASSHGTSGGQETQYF.

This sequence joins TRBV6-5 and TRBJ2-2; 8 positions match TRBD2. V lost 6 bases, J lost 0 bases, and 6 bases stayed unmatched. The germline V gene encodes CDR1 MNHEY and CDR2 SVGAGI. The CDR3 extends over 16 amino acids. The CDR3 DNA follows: TGTGCCAGCAGCTACAGCGGGGGATCGAACACCGGGGAGCTGTTTTTT. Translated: CASSYSGGSNTGELFF.

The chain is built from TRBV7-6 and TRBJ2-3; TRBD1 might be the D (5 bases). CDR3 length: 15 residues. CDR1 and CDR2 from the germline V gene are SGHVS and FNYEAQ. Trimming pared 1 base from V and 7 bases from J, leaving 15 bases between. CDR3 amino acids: CASSLGVKGMNTQYF. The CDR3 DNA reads TGTGCCAGCAGCTTAGGGGTAAAGGGGATGAATACGCAGTATTTT.

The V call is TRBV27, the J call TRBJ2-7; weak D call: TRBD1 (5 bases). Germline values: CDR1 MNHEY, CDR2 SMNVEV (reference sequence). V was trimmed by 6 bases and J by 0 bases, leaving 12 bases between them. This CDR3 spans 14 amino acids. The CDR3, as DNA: TGTGCCAGCAGGGACATACGAAACTCCTACGAGCAGTACTTC. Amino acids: CASRDIRNSYEQYF.

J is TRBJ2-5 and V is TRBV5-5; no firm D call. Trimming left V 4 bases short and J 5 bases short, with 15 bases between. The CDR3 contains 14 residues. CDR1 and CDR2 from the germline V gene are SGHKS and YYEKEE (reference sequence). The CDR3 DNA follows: TGTGCCAGCAGCCCGTCCCGTCGGGTGGAGACCCAGTACTTC. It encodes CASSPSRRVETQYF.

CDR3 coding DNA: TGTGCCAGCAGCTTTGAGGCGTCGGAGACCCAGTACTTC. Amino acid sequence: CASSFEASETQYF. The chain employs TRBV11-2 and TRBJ2-5; D gene ambiguous. This CDR3 contains 13 residues. CDR1 is SGHAT, CDR2 FQNNGV, per germline. Trimming removed 3 bases at V and 5 bases at J, with 10 bases between.

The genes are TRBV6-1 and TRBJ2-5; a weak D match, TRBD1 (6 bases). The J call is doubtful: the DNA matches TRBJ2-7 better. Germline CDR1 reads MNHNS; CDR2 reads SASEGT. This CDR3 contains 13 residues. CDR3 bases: TGTGCCAGCAGTGCCGGGACACCGTACGAGCAGTACTTC. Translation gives CASSAGTPYEQYF.

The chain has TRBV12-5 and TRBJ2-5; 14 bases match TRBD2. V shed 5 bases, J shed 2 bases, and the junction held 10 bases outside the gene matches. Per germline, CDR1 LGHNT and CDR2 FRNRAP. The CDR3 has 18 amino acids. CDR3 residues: CASGPKTSGGGRQETQYF. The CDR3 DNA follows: TGTGCTAGTGGTCCCAAGACTAGCGGGGGGGGGCGACAAGAGACCCAGTACTTC. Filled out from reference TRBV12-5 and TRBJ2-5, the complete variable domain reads DARVTQTPRHKVTEMGQEVTMRCQPILGHNTVFWYRQTMMQGLELLAYFRNRAPLDDSGMPKDRFSAEMPDATLATLKIQPSEPRDSAVYFCASGPKTSGGGRQETQYFGPGTRLLVL.

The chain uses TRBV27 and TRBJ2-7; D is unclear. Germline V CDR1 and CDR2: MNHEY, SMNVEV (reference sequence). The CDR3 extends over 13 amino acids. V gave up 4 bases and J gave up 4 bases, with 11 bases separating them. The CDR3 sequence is CASSSTLTYEQYF. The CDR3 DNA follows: TGTGCCAGCAGTTCTACCCTAACGTACGAGCAGTACTTC.

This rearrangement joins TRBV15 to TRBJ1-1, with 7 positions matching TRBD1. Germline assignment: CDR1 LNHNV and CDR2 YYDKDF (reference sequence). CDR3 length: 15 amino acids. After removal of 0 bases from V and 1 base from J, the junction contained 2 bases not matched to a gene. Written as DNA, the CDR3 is TGTGCCACCAGCAGAGACCGACAGGGGAACACTGAAGCTTTCTTT. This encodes CATSRDRQGNTEAFF. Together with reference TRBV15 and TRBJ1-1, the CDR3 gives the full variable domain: DAMVIQNPRYQVTQFGKPVTLSCSQTLNHNVMYWYQQKSSQAPKLLFHYYDKDFNNEADTPDNFQSRRPNTSFCFLDIRSPGLGDTAMYLCATSRDRQGNTEAFFGQGTRLTVV.

Here the CDR3 reads CASSPPGMNTGELFF. CDR3 bases: TGTGCCAGCTCCCCTCCAGGGATGAACACCGGGGAGCTGTTTTTT. J is TRBJ2-2 and V is TRBV18; D perhaps matches TRBD1 (5 bases). This CDR3 comprises 15 residues. V was shortened by 6 bases and J by 1 base, with 12 bases between the two germline ends. Germline CDR1 is KGHSH and CDR2 is LQKENI.

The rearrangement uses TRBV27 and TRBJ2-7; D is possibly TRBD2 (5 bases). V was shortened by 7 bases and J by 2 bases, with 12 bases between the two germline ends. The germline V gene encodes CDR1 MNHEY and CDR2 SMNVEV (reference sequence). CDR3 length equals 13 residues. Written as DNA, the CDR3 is TGTGCCAGCAAGATAGCGAATACCTACGAGCAGTACTTC. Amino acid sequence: CASKIANTYEQYF.

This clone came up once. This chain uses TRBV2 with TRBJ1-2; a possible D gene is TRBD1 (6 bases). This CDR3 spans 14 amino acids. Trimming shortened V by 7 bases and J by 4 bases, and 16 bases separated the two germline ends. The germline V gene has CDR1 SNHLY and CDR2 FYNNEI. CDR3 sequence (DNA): TGTGCCAGCACCGCAACAGGGCCTTCCTATGGCTACACCTTC. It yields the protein CASTATGPSYGYTF.

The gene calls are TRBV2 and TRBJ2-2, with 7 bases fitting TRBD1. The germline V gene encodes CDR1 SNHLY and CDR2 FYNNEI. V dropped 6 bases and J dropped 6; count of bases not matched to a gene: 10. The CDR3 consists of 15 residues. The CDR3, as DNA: TGTGCCAGCAGGGGACAGAGGGTTTTGGCCGGGGAGCTGTTTTTT. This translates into CASRGQRVLAGELFF.

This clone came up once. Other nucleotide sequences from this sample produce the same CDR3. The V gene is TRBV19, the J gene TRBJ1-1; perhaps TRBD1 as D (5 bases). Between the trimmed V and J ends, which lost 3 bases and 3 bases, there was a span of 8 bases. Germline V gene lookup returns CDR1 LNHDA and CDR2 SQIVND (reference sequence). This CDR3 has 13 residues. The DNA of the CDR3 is TGTGCCAGTAGTATCGGAGGGGACACTGAAGCTTTCTTT. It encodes CASSIGGDTEAFF.

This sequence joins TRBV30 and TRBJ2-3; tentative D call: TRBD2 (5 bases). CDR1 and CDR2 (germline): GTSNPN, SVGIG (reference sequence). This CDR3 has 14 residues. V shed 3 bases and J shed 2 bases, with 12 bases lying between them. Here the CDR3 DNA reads TGTGCCTGGAGCGAGGGATTCCCCACAGATACGCAGTATTTT. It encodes CAWSEGFPTDTQYF.

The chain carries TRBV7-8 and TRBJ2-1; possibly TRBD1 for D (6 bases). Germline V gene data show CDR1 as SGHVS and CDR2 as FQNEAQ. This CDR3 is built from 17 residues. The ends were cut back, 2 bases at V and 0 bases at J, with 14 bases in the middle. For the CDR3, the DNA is TGTGCCAGCAGCTTATATGGGACACGGAACTCCTACAATGAGCAGTTCTTC. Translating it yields CASSLYGTRNSYNEQFF.

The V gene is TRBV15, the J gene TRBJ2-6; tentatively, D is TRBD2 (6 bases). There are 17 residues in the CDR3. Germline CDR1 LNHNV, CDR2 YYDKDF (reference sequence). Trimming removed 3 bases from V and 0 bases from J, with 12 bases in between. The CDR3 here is CATSSPVGLSGANVLTF. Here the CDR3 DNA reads TGTGCCACCAGCAGCCCGGTGGGACTCTCTGGGGCCAACGTCCTGACTTTC.

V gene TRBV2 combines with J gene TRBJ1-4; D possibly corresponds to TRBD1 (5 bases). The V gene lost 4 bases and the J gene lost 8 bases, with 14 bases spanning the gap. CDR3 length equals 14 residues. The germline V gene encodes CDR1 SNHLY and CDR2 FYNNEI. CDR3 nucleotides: TGTGCCAGCAGTGGGGATAGACAGCCCGAAAAACTGTTTTTT. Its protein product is CASSGDRQPEKLFF.

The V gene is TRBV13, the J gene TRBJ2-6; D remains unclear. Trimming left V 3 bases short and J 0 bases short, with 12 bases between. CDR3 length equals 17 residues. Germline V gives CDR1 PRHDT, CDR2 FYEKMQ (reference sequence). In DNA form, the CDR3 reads TGTGCCAGCAGCTTCCGCTCACCCTACTCTGGGGCCAACGTCCTGACTTTC. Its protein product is CASSFRSPYSGANVLTF. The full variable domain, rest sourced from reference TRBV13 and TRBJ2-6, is AAGVIQSPRHLIKEKRETATLKCYPIPRHDTVYWYQQGPGQDPQFLISFYEKMQSDKGSIPDRFSAQQFSDYHSELNMSSLELGDSALYFCASSFRSPYSGANVLTFGAGSRLTVL.

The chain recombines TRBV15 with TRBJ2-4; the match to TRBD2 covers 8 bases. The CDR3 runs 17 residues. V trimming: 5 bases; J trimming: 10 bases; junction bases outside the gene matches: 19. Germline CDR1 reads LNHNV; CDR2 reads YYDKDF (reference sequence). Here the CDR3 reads CATSPPPYFTSGEIQYF. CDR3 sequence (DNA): TGTGCCACCAGCCCACCCCCTTACTTTACTAGCGGAGAGATTCAGTACTTC.

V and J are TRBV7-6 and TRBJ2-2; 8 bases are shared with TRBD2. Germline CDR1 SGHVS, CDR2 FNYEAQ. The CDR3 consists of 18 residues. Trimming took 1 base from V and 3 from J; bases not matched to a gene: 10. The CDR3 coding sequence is TGTGCCAGCAGCTTAGTGGGAAGCGGGGGAAAGGACACCGGGGAGCTGTTTTTT. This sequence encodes CASSLVGSGGKDTGELFF.

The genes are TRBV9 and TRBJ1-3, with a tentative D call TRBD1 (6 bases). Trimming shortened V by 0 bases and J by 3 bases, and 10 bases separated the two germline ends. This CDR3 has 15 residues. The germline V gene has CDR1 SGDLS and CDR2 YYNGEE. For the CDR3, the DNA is TGTGCCAGCAGCGTAGCTGGGGGCATTGGAAACACCATATATTTT. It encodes CASSVAGGIGNTIYF.

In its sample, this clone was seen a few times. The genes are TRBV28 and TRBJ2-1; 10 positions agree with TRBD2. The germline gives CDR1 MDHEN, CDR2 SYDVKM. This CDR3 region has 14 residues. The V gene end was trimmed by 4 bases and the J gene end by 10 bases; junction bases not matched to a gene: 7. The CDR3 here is CASSWTSGGYEQFF. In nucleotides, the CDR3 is TGTGCCAGCAGTTGGACTAGCGGCGGTTACGAGCAGTTCTTC.